This T cell receptor (beta chain) comes out of a study of blood T cell repertoires in COVID-19. Study-level information: T cells, B-cell-depleted T cells, or PBMCs supplied cDNA or gDNA.

CDR1 and CDR2 (germline): SGHNT, YYREEE (reference sequence). V was pared by 0 bases and J by 1 base, with 7 bases between. This CDR3 comprises 15 residues. Per the study methods: It was from reference gene primer amplification that nucleated cell counts were estimated. Using immunoSEQ multiplex PCR, the repertoire was profiled, and TCRdb retains in-frame clones only, with some absent. Clonal size and the V and J genes are those of that table, whereas D and trimming came from the DNA. The profile shows some 45,000 clones, roughly 90% of them singletons. V and J are TRBV5-4 and TRBJ1-4; unclear D gene. The source is a man aged 55 to 70 with active COVID-19. Sequencing used peripheral blood. CDR3 bases: TGTGCCAGCAGCTTGGAGTCACAAACTAATGAAAAACTGTTTTTT. Protein sequence: CASSLESQTNEKLFF.